The 27 T cell receptor beta chains presented below share a single source sample, sequenced in a study of blood T cell repertoires in COVID-19. Generated by immunoSEQ multiplex PCR, the TCRdb table keeps only in-frame clones and is missing some. The table includes approximately 200,000 clones, about 90% detected once. The material sequenced was PBMCs or T cells enriched from blood (not recorded which). The receptors here all came from a woman aged 25-40 years who had been exposed to COVID-19.

The V and J genes are TRBV9 and TRBJ1-6; D possibly corresponds to TRBD1 (5 bases). The CDR3 has 13 residues. Trimming pared 0 bases from V and 15 bases from J, leaving 13 bases between. Germline lookup yields CDR1 SGDLS and CDR2 YYNGEE. This CDR3 is CASSVGRGSVLHF. CDR3 nucleotide sequence: TGTGCCAGCAGCGTAGGAAGGGGATCGGTCCTCCACTTT.

The rearrangement joins TRBV7-9 to TRBJ1-6; 9 bases agree with TRBD1. The CDR3 runs to 16 residues. CDR1 SEHNR and CDR2 FQNEAQ come from the germline V gene (reference sequence). V shed 0 bases, J shed 9 bases, and the junction held 6 bases outside the gene matches. The CDR3 is CASSLALGTGLSPLHF. CDR3 sequence (DNA): TGTGCCAGCAGCTTAGCGTTGGGGACAGGGCTTTCACCCCTCCACTTT.

V gene TRBV12-5 combines with J gene TRBJ1-2; no definite D call. With 1 base removed from V and 2 bases from J, the gap between germline ends came to 5 bases. The germline CDR1 and CDR2 sequences are LGHNT and FRNRAP. The CDR3 is made up of 13 amino acids. The CDR3 loop reads CASGLAANYGYTF. CDR3 nucleotide sequence: TGTGCTAGTGGTTTGGCTGCGAACTATGGCTACACCTTC.

The count of this clone is one. V gene TRBV5-1 combines with J gene TRBJ2-5, with TRBD2 identical over 12 bases. V shed 1 base, J shed 6 bases, and the junction held 10 bases outside the gene matches. Germline-derived CDR1 and CDR2 are SGHRS and YFSETQ. The CDR3 extends over 17 amino acids. CDR3 DNA: TGCGCCAGCAGCTTGATTCCTAGCGGGAGGGTAATGAAGACCCAGTACTTC. This encodes CASSLIPSGRVMKTQYF.

The chain couples TRBV30 to TRBJ2-1; 11 nucleotides agree with TRBD1. CDR3 length equals 15 residues. Losses at the gene ends were 2 bases for V and 4 bases for J; bases not matched to a gene: 4. The germline gives CDR1 GTSNPN, CDR2 SVGIG (reference sequence). CDR3 in amino acids: CAWSTGQGAYNEQFF. For the CDR3, the DNA is TGTGCCTGGAGTACCGGACAGGGGGCGTACAATGAGCAGTTCTTC.

The chain couples TRBV13 to TRBJ2-7; D is unclear. Trimming left V 4 bases short and J 2 bases short, with 12 bases between. The CDR3 loop spans 14 amino acids. The germline CDR1 and CDR2 sequences are PRHDT and FYEKMQ (reference sequence). This CDR3 reads CASSSPAATYEQYF. The CDR3 nucleotides are TGTGCCAGCAGCTCGCCGGCGGCCACCTACGAGCAGTACTTC.

The table lists this clone with a count of one. The chain uses TRBV27 and TRBJ1-1, with D uncertain. Germline CDR1 reads MNHEY; CDR2 reads SMNVEV (reference sequence). V shed 5 bases and J shed 1 base, with 8 bases lying between them. This CDR3 region has 13 residues. CDR3 nucleotides: TGTGCCAGCAGTAGTCACAGGAACACTGAAGCTTTCTTT. It is translated as CASSSHRNTEAFF.

This chain joins TRBV19 and TRBJ2-7; 7 bases align to TRBD2. The V gene's germline CDR1 is LNHDA and CDR2 SQIVND (reference sequence). The CDR3 runs 14 residues. Trimming cost V 3 bases and J 2 bases; bases outside gene matches: 4. This CDR3 reads CASSISGLTYEQYF. CDR3 nucleotides: TGTGCCAGTAGTATTTCGGGACTAACCTACGAGCAGTACTTC.

The chain links TRBV27 to TRBJ2-2; D possibly corresponds to TRBD1 (5 bases). Germline V gene sequence: CDR1 MNHEY, CDR2 SMNVEV (reference sequence). This CDR3 region has 14 residues. The V end lost 2 bases, the J end lost 6 bases, and 10 bases lay between the germline ends. The CDR3 DNA reads TGTGCCAGCAGTTTAAGGGGTCGGCCCGGGGAGCTGTTTTTT. Protein: CASSLRGRPGELFF.

This chain joins TRBV5-1 and TRBJ1-6; D is possibly TRBD1 (6 bases). CDR3 size: 11 residues. Trimming removed 4 bases at V and 14 bases at J, with 10 bases between. CDR1 is SGHRS, CDR2 YFSETQ, per germline. DNA of the CDR3: TGCGCCAGCAGCGAAGGGACATCCCTCCACTTT. Its protein is CASSEGTSLHF.

V usage is TRBV30 and J usage is TRBJ1-2; tentatively, D is TRBD1 (5 bases). Germline V gene data show CDR1 as GTSNPN and CDR2 as SVGIG (reference sequence). The CDR3 length is 14 residues. V was pared by 1 base and J by 8 bases, with 17 bases between. The CDR3 protein is CAWSEGPYAMGYTF. The CDR3 nucleotides are TGTGCCTGGAGTGAGGGGCCCTACGCTATGGGCTACACCTTC.

CDR3: CASSSIRVFTGEQFF. The CDR3, as DNA: TGTGCCAGCAGTTCCATCCGGGTCTTCACGGGGGAGCAGTTCTTC. V and J are TRBV6-5 and TRBJ2-1; D is possibly TRBD2 (5 bases). V lost 4 bases and J lost 10, with 20 bases in between. This CDR3 spans 15 amino acids. The germline CDR1 and CDR2 sequences are MNHEY and SVGAGI.

The genes are TRBV4-2 and TRBJ2-7; no reliable D call. V gave up 1 base and J gave up 3 bases, with 13 bases separating them. Germline loops: CDR1 LGHNA, CDR2 YNFKEQ. The CDR3 is 15 amino acids. The CDR3 loop reads CASSQAKTPVYEQYF. As DNA, the CDR3 is TGTGCCAGCAGCCAAGCTAAGACTCCGGTCTACGAGCAGTACTTC.

The chain has TRBV11-2 and TRBJ2-5, with 8 bases aligning to TRBD2. This CDR3 has 14 residues. CDR1 is SGHAT, CDR2 FQNNGV, per germline. Losses at the gene ends were 1 base for V and 6 bases for J; bases not matched to a gene: 4. CDR3 protein: CASSLGSGIKTQYF. CDR3 nucleotide sequence: TGTGCCAGCAGCTTAGGTAGCGGGATCAAGACCCAGTACTTC.

The rearrangement joins TRBV5-6 to TRBJ1-4; TRBD1 agrees at 8 bases. The V gene's germline CDR1 is SGHDT and CDR2 YYEEEE. The V and J ends lost 2 bases and 8 bases, in that order; junction bases with no gene match: 8. The CDR3 is 15 residues long. The CDR3 nucleotides read TGTGCCAGCAGCTTCAGGACAGGGAGGGAAGAAAAACTGTTTTTT. Its translation: CASSFRTGREEKLFF.

A few counts support this clone. CDR3 protein: CASSSPELLEQYF. The CDR3 bases are TGTGCCAGCAGCTCCCCGGAGTTACTCGAGCAGTACTTC. The rearrangement uses TRBV7-9 and TRBJ2-7; D uncertain. Between the trimmed V and J ends, which lost 4 bases and 6 bases, there was a span of 13 bases. The CDR3 totals 13 residues. Germline CDR1 SEHNR, CDR2 FQNEAQ (reference sequence).

The rearrangement uses TRBV6-1 and TRBJ1-5; TRBD1 might be the D (5 bases). Germline lookup yields CDR1 MNHNS and CDR2 SASEGT. With 1 base removed from V and 6 bases from J, the gap between germline ends came to 16 bases. The CDR3 runs 16 residues. CDR3 bases: TGTGCCAGCAGTGAAGGAGGTGAAGGGGTGGCTCAGCCCCAGCATTTT. This sequence encodes CASSEGGEGVAQPQHF.

The chain joins TRBV2 to TRBJ1-1; 12 positions agree with TRBD1. Per germline, CDR1 SNHLY and CDR2 FYNNEI. The CDR3 totals 16 residues. The junction had 5 bases not matched to a gene; V was cut back by 5 bases and J by 1 base. The CDR3 DNA reads TGTGCCAGCAGTTGGGACAGGGGGCTTAGGAACACTGAAGCTTTCTTT. Protein: CASSWDRGLRNTEAFF.

The V and J genes are TRBV6-2 or TRBV6-3 and TRBJ2-7, with TRBD1 identical over 8 bases. Germline V gives CDR1 MNHEY, CDR2 SVGEGT. This CDR3 has 17 residues. V shed 2 bases, J shed 2 bases, and the junction held 11 bases outside the gene matches. This CDR3 is CASSYTLRGPPAYEQYF. The CDR3 DNA follows: TGTGCCAGCAGTTACACCCTCAGGGGGCCCCCAGCCTACGAGCAGTACTTC.

J is TRBJ2-2 and V is TRBV5-1; 10 positions agree with TRBD2. Germline V gives CDR1 SGHRS, CDR2 YFSETQ. CDR3 length: 16 residues. With V trimmed by 2 bases and J by 2 bases, 3 bases remained unmatched. The CDR3 region is CASSFKLAGNTGELFF. The CDR3 nucleotides are TGCGCCAGCAGCTTTAAACTAGCGGGAAACACCGGGGAGCTGTTTTTT.

This clone has only one observation. The genes are TRBV20-1 and TRBJ2-1; 12 bases align to TRBD2. Unmatched junction bases numbered 9, after V lost 6 bases and J lost 9 bases. The CDR3 covers 14 residues. Germline values: CDR1 DFQATT, CDR2 SNEGSKA (reference sequence). The CDR3 region is CSASLLAGGREQFF. CDR3 DNA sequence: TGCAGTGCCAGTCTACTAGCGGGAGGTCGTGAGCAGTTCTTC.

The chain is built from TRBV27 and TRBJ2-4, with 8 bases identical to TRBD1. Trimming at V came to 3 bases and at J to 8 bases, leaving 3 bases not matched to a gene. The CDR3 covers 13 residues. Germline CDR1 MNHEY, CDR2 SMNVEV (reference sequence). The CDR3 DNA reads as TGTGCCAGCAGTTTGCAGGGGGCGCACATTCAGTACTTC. This gives the protein CASSLQGAHIQYF.

This clone was seen once. V gene TRBV9 combines with J gene TRBJ2-1, with TRBD2 as a possible D gene (6 bases). With 3 bases removed from V and 7 bases from J, the gap between germline ends came to 8 bases. The CDR3 runs to 12 residues. Germline CDR1 is SGDLS and CDR2 is YYNGEE. CDR3 sequence: CASSAGRNEQFF. CDR3 in DNA: TGTGCCAGCAGCGCGGGGAGGAATGAGCAGTTCTTC. Complete variable domain (other parts from reference TRBV9 and TRBJ2-1): DSGVTQTPKHLITATGQRVTLRCSPRSGDLSVYWYQQSLDQGLQFLIQYYNGEERAKGNILERFSAQQFPDLHSELNLSSLELGDSALYFCASSAGRNEQFFGPGTRLTVL.

The V and J genes are TRBV18 and TRBJ2-4, with D hard to call. Trimming cost V 4 bases and J 4 bases, with 8 bases left between them. CDR3 length: 13 residues. CDR1 KGHSH and CDR2 LQKENI come from the germline V gene. The CDR3 protein is CASSQFQKNIQYF. DNA of the CDR3: TGTGCCAGCTCACAGTTCCAGAAAAACATTCAGTACTTC.

The J gene is TRBJ2-7, the V gene TRBV12-3 or TRBV12-4, with a possible D match to TRBD1 (6 bases). V lost 5 bases and J lost 9, with 11 bases in between. The length of the CDR3 is 11 residues. The CDR3 loop is CASSPRTVQYF. CDR3 in DNA: TGTGCCAGCAGTCCCAGGACAGTGCAGTACTTC.

J is TRBJ1-6 and V is TRBV7-9; D gene ambiguous. Trimming cost V 3 bases and J 5 bases, with 2 bases left between them. The germline gives CDR1 SEHNR, CDR2 FQNEAQ (reference sequence). The CDR3 sequence is 12 residues long. The CDR3 nucleotides are TGTGCCAGCAGCTTTAATAATTCACCCCTCCACTTT. Amino acid sequence: CASSFNNSPLHF.

The chain is built from TRBV6-5 and TRBJ2-7, with D perhaps TRBD1 (6 bases). CDR1 and CDR2 from the germline V gene are MNHEY and SVGAGI. Trimming pared 6 bases from V and 5 bases from J, leaving 14 bases between. The CDR3 runs to 13 residues. CDR3: CASSKGGVNEQYF. Here the CDR3 DNA reads TGTGCCAGCAGCAAAGGGGGAGTCAACGAGCAGTACTTC.